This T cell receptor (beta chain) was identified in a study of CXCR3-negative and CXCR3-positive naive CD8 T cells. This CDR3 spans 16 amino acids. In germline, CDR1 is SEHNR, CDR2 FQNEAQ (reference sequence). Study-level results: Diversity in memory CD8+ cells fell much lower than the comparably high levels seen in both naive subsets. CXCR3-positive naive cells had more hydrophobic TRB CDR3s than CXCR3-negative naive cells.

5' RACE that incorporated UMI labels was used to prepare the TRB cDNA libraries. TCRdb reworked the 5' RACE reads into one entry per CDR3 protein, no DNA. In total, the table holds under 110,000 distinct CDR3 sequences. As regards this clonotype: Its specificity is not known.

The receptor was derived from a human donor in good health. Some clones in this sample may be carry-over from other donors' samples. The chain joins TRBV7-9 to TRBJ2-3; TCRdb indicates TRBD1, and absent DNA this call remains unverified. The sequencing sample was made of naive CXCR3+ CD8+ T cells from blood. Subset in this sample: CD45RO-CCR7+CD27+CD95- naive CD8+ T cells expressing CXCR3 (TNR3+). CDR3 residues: CASSPDRGRDTDTQYF.